This TCR beta chain was recovered during a study of CD8 T cells in ankylosing spondylitis. Libraries of TCR beta came from quantitative 5'-RACE with molecular barcodes. MiXCR was run by TCRdb on the 5' RACE reads, yielding one entry per CDR3 protein. The table shows 470,000 or so distinct CDR3 sequences, with roughly 26% occurring only once. This clonotype was counted only a few times. Its matching antigen is unknown. Study conclusions and caveats: Ankylosing spondylitis blood seemed to carry a telltale TCR beta motif made of under ten highly homologous variants.

The source of this sequence is a male donor with ankylosing spondylitis. Sequences were obtained from blood, either unsorted or a sorted T cell fraction (not recorded which).

The CDR3 spells CASRMTGSYYNEQFF. CDR3 coding DNA: TGCGCCAGCAGGATGACAGGGTCCTATTACAATGAGCAGTTCTTC. J is TRBJ2-1 and V is TRBV5-1, with TRBD1 matching 7 bases. The trim removed 5 bases at V and 4 bases at J, leaving 9 bases unmatched. Germline CDR1 SGHRS, CDR2 YFSETQ. The CDR3 runs 15 residues.